The T cell receptor beta chain under discussion was sequenced for a study of cytomegalovirus exposure and HLA in healthy donors. Study results and limitations: The study found most TCR sequences rare, yet found some public TCRs in many donors.

The PCR made use of 60 Vbeta and 13 Jbeta primers. Measured with immunoSEQ multiplex PCR; TCRdb has only the in-frame clones, and not every one. The sample has over 150,000 clones; roughly 80% are singletons. To note about this clone: The antigen remains unidentified.

Looked up from germline, CDR1 is SGHVS and CDR2 is FNYEAQ. There are 15 residues in the CDR3. Losses at the gene ends were 1 base for V and 5 bases for J; bases not matched to a gene: 6. The clonotype comes from a woman between 35 and 50 years old in good health and CMV-seronegative. The sequencing input was PBMCs. This chain links TRBV7-6 with TRBJ2-7; 9 nucleotides agree with TRBD1. The CDR3 DNA reads as TGTGCCAGCAGCTTAGTCGGGGACAGGGTGGACGAGCAGTACTTC. Amino acid sequence: CASSLVGDRVDEQYF.